Here is one T cell receptor (beta chain) with its context. V lost 2 bases and J lost 4, with 9 bases in between. This CDR3 has 14 amino acids. Per germline, CDR1 LGHNA and CDR2 YSLEER. The table came from immunoSEQ multiplex PCR; TCRdb's copy has only in-frame clones and leaves some out. The sample has about 280,000 clones, 85% seen once. The sample comes from a study of blood T cell repertoires in COVID-19. V is TRBV4-3 and J is TRBJ1-5; D unresolved. The TCR was taken from a human donor in a cohort sampled during active COVID-19. Sequences were obtained from peripheral blood. As DNA, the CDR3 is TGCGCCAGCAGCCAAACGCCGGGGAATCAGCCCCAGCATTTT. As protein: CASSQTPGNQPQHF.